The 11 T cell receptor beta chains reported below all come from one sample, sequenced in a study of patients and donors after allogeneic stem cell transplantation (dated by TCRdb to the early 2020s). Library method: RT-PCR. Sequencer: NextSeq 550. TCRdb took the public reads, trimmed them with fastp at Q25, ran MiXCR for clone calling and kept in-frame beta chains. CDR3 protein duplicates are merged, each entry listing the most common genes and DNA. The sample data list 70,000 to 95,000 distinct CDR3 sequences, and approximately 5.2% of these were observed just once. About 3% of the sample belongs to the ten largest clones. The source material was blood, either unsorted or a sorted T cell fraction (not recorded which). The receptors were sampled from a human donor who was either an allogeneic HSCT recipient or a stem cell or donor lymphocyte infusion donor (not recorded which). It is not recorded whose cells these are; they may come from a transplant donor.

As for this clonotype: This sequence may be a read error, since a much larger clone differs from it by one base. The J gene is TRBJ2-1, the V gene TRBV12-3 or TRBV12-4; 9 bases are shared with TRBD2. The CDR3 sequence is 15 residues long. The CDR3 here is CTSTRGGGAYNEQFF. CDR3 nucleotide sequence: TGTACCAGCACCCGGGGCGGGGGGGCTTACAATGAGCAGTTCTTC.

This clonotype came up many times. The V gene is TRBV12-3 or TRBV12-4, the J gene TRBJ2-3, with 7 bases matching TRBD2. V shed 6 bases and J 4 bases; nucleotides not matched to a gene: 7. This CDR3 comprises 14 residues. CDR3 protein: CASSQNGLADTQYF. CDR3 coding DNA: TGTGCCAGCAGCCAAAACGGACTAGCAGATACGCAGTATTTT.

This clonotype was seen at least ten times. This rearrangement joins TRBV24-1 to TRBJ2-1, with 10 positions matching TRBD1. Germline loops: CDR1 KGHDR, CDR2 SFDVKD. After removal of 3 bases from V and 8 bases from J, the junction contained 9 bases not matched to a gene. This CDR3 is 16 amino acids long. In nucleotides, the CDR3 is TGTGCCACCAGTGATCAGAAAGACAGGGGGCTGCATGAGCAGTTCTTC. Its protein is CATSDQKDRGLHEQFF.

This clonotype has a count of ten or more. CDR3 amino acids: CASSETGAGTEAFF. CDR3 DNA sequence: TGTGCCAGCAGCGAGACAGGGGCAGGGACTGAAGCTTTCTTT. The rearrangement joins TRBV3-1 to TRBJ1-1; TRBD1 matches at 8 bases. CDR3 length: 14 residues. Trimming took 5 bases from V and 5 from J; bases not matched to a gene: 7. CDR1 and CDR2 from the germline V gene are LGHDT and YNNKEL (reference sequence). The whole variable domain, remainder taken from reference TRBV3-1 and TRBJ1-1, is DTAVSQTPKYLVTQMGNDKSIKCEQNLGHDTMYWYKQDSKKFLKIMFSYNNKELIINETVPNRFSPKSPDKAHLNLHINSLELGDSAVYFCASSETGAGTEAFFGQGTRLTVV.

The sample holds many counts of this clonotype. The rearrangement joins TRBV19 to TRBJ2-1, with a weak D call TRBD2 (6 bases). Germline V CDR1 and CDR2: LNHDA, SQIVND (reference sequence). Trimming stripped 9 bases from V and 3 bases from J, with 12 bases between. This CDR3 has 13 residues. The CDR3 sequence: CASGGSRYNEQFF. Written as DNA, the CDR3 is TGTGCCAGCGGGGGTAGCCGCTACAATGAGCAGTTCTTC.

This clonotype was counted ten times or more. The chain links TRBV11-2 to TRBJ2-7; 8 bases map to TRBD1. CDR1 and CDR2 from the germline V gene are SGHAT and FQNNGV. The V segment lost 5 bases and the J segment 2 bases; nucleotides outside the gene matches: 17. This CDR3 contains 18 residues. CDR3 in amino acids: CASSPLSRDRKYPYEQYF. The CDR3 bases are TGTGCCAGCAGCCCACTAAGCCGGGACAGGAAATACCCCTACGAGCAGTACTTC.

This clonotype has at least ten counts. This sequence joins TRBV7-2 and TRBJ2-4; D possibly corresponds to TRBD2 (5 bases). The CDR3 length is 17 residues. V gave up 4 bases and J gave up 4 bases, with 20 bases separating them. Germline CDR1 is SGHTA and CDR2 is FQGNSA. This CDR3 reads CASSSPGGVLAKNIQYF. CDR3 nucleotides: TGTGCCAGCAGCTCCCCCGGTGGGGTTCTAGCTAAAAACATTCAGTACTTC.

By sample fraction, this clonotype is medium-sized. The V call is TRBV19, the J call TRBJ2-6; unclear D gene. The CDR3 contains 15 residues. The germline gives CDR1 LNHDA, CDR2 SQIVND (reference sequence). Trimming removed 7 bases from V and 0 bases from J, with 10 bases in between. For the CDR3, the DNA is TGTGCCAGTACCCCCGGGTTCTCTGGGGCCAACGTCCTGACTTTC. Protein sequence: CASTPGFSGANVLTF.

At least ten counts were recorded for this clonotype. This CDR3 reads CASSLGSAGVGTQYF. The CDR3, as DNA: TGTGCCAGCAGTTTGGGTAGCGCGGGCGTCGGGACCCAGTACTTC. V and J are TRBV12-3 or TRBV12-4 and TRBJ2-5; TRBD2 might be the D (5 bases). The CDR3 length is 15 residues. The germline V and J ends were trimmed by 3 bases and 7 bases, with 18 bases remaining between them.

This clonotype was counted between two and nine times. The rearrangement joins TRBV7-3 to TRBJ1-1; the match to TRBD1 covers 11 bases. J gave up 10 bases and V 3 bases, and 4 bases lay outside the gene matches. Germline assignment: CDR1 SGHTA and CDR2 FQGTGA. CDR3 length: 13 amino acids. The CDR3 coding sequence is TGTGCCAGCAGCTTTGACGGGACAGGGGGAGCTTTCTTT. Its translation is CASSFDGTGGAFF.

This clonotype was counted many times. The chain has TRBV20-1 and TRBJ2-6; 10 bases map to TRBD2. J was trimmed by 1 base and V by 5 bases; bases with no gene match: 8. The CDR3 consists of 17 residues. Germline loops: CDR1 DFQATT, CDR2 SNEGSKA (reference sequence). CDR3 sequence: CSAGIAGGLSGANVLTF. CDR3 coding DNA: TGCAGTGCTGGAATAGCGGGAGGCCTTTCTGGGGCCAACGTCCTGACTTTC.